This paragraph covers one T cell receptor (beta chain) sequence. Its cognate antigen has yet to be identified. No base quality information exists; no much larger clone differs at one position. These data belong to a study of shared clonotypes between healthy human individuals (dated by TCRdb to the early 2020s). About the full investigation: The cohort comprised two women and three men aged 18 to 49 years. Per donor, leukapheresis produced somewhere between about 0.9 and 9.5 billion PBMCs. Libraries were prepared and TCR repertoires were sequenced by different laboratories using diverse techniques, in order to increase sequencing depth and limit assay-specific biases. For each donor, CD4 naive and CD4 memory were each run on three plates, CD8 naive on two plates, and CD8 memory on one plate. To estimate repertoire size and how much clonotypes are shared between individuals, the study performed deep sequencing of blood TCR repertoires from five healthy adults.

The full study reports these points: The genetic and exposure-history diversity represented was limited by the small number of donors. Sampling was restricted to blood, and TCR repertoires in tissues likely differ from the TCR repertoires found in blood. Sharing across several donors was observed for around 5% of naive CD4, about 4% of naive CD8, about 2.3% of memory CD4, and about 0.4% of memory CD8 clonotypes. Rarefaction of sorted-subset datasets indicated incomplete sequencing despite the large sequencing depth. Based on pairwise subsampling, the degree of clonotype sharing among donors was expected to be affected by sequencing depth. Clonotypes shared by all four sorted-subset donors showed higher generation probabilities than non-shared clonotypes. Estimated clonotype richness was generally larger for naive than for memory subsets.

CD8 naive samples consisted of CD45RO-negative cells that were positively selected for CCR7, yielding a CD45RA+CCR7+ population without TemRA cells. The donors were healthy, HIV-negative adults who had no recently reported acute infections or vaccinations. All donors were Caucasian adults living in Nashville, Tennessee, USA. After blood collection by leukapheresis, PBMCs were isolated using Ficoll-Histopaque density gradient centrifugation and then cryopreserved in the vapor phase of liquid nitrogen. Analytical flow cytometry was used to check the purity and quantity of each magnetically sorted T cell population. Genomic DNA was isolated from every sorted fraction and measured by UV absorbance on a Nanodrop 2000c. Using the deep immunoSEQ assay, multiplex PCR amplified TCR CDR3 regions from genomic DNA. Extracted genomic DNA from each cell subset was distributed evenly across all wells of several immunoSEQ 96-well plates, and each plate was treated as a replicate. For sorted subsets, each replicate PCR was loaded with 200 ng genomic DNA, equivalent to 32,000 or so T cell genomes. The purified libraries were quantified using a Qubit 3.0 fluorometer, sized with a Bioanalyzer 2100, and then quantified again using the KAPA Library Quantification kit. A separate single-read 150-cycle Illumina NextSeq 550 flow cell was used to sequence each immunoSEQ 96-well plate. The original methods were these. Because only junctional sequences without quality scores were contained in the immunoSEQ output, filtering matching that applied to full-length reads could not be performed. Sequences were annotated with PyIR, a Python wrapper for IgBLAST v1.9, using IMGT germline references to assign V/J genes and CDR3. Reads were filtered out if the reads had weak V/J assignments (E-value above 1e-6), no CDR3, stop codons, out-of-frame junctions, or ambiguous translated residues. V3J clonotypes were defined as sequences sharing the same inferred V gene, J gene, and CDR3 amino acid sequence. To compute the percentage overlap between repertoires, the number of shared unique clonotypes was divided by the size of the smaller repertoire. RTK rarefaction, the Chao1 estimator, and Recon v2.1 estimates of unobserved clonotypes were used to assess repertoire richness. Generation probabilities for all TCRbeta clonotypes obtained by the gDNA method from a handful of donors were computed using OLGA. What TCRdb holds here is the immuneACCESS table cut down to in-frame rearrangements. Part of the clones is not present; checked against another copy, under half of the missing clones reflect an unresolved V gene, and the others are unexplained. Clone size and the V and J calls come from that table; the DNA yielded D and trimming. Here the sample has over 2,000,000 clones; roughly 95% occur a single time. About 1.7% of the sample rests with the top ten.

V gives up 0 bases and J gives up 5 bases, and the segment between their germline ends measures 17 bases. Taken from the germline V gene, the CDR1 and CDR2 loops are SGHVS and FQNEAQ. The CDR3, cysteine through phenylalanine, is 16 amino acids long. Here the CDR3 DNA is all that survives: 48 bases in frame from base 1. The sequence links TRBV7-8 to TRBJ2-7; TRBD1 is possibly the D segment (6 matching bases). The TCR sequence derives from a man younger than 35 in good health. Some clones in this sample may be carry-over from other donors' samples. The sequenced sample was naive CD8+ T cells from PBMCs. Sample cell subset or site, as interpreted from the label and publication: CD45RA+CCR7+. The nucleotide sequence reads as follows: TGTGCCAGCAGCTTAGCCTATAACAGGGCGCCGGACGAGCAGTACTTC. Its translation is CASSLAYNRAPDEQYF.